Shown below are 19 T cell receptor beta chains from a single sample sequenced in a study of blood T cell repertoires in COVID-19. Produced via immunoSEQ multiplex PCR; TCRdb's table is partial and in-frame only. In the table there are some 250,000 clones, 70% to 90% of which are singletons. Sequences were obtained from peripheral blood. These receptors were taken from a young woman who had recovered from COVID-19.

The genes are TRBV30 and TRBJ1-3; D gene unclear. V was trimmed by 0 bases and J by 3 bases, leaving 18 bases between them. This CDR3 spans 17 amino acids. CDR1 and CDR2 from the germline V gene are GTSNPN and SVGIG (reference sequence). The CDR3 DNA is TGTGCCTGGAGTGTAAGGCCCCTTATACGGGATGGAAACACCATATATTTT. Translated: CAWSVRPLIRDGNTIYF. Based on the CDR3 plus reference TRBV30 and TRBJ1-3, the full variable domain is SQTIHQWPATLVQPVGSPLSLECTVEGTSNPNLYWYRQAAGRGLQLLFYSVGIGQISSEVPQNLSASRPQDRQFILSSKKLLLSDSGFYLCAWSVRPLIRDGNTIYFGEGSWLTVV.

V and J are TRBV9 and TRBJ1-1, with 7 bases matching TRBD1. Germline V CDR1 and CDR2: SGDLS, YYNGEE. The CDR3 sequence is 15 residues long. J gave up 4 bases and V 3 bases, and 9 bases lay outside the gene matches. The CDR3 here is CASSAHDRAGTEAFF. CDR3 bases: TGTGCCAGCAGCGCGCACGACAGGGCGGGCACTGAAGCTTTCTTT. Combining the CDR3 with reference TRBV9 and TRBJ1-1 gives the whole variable domain DSGVTQTPKHLITATGQRVTLRCSPRSGDLSVYWYQQSLDQGLQFLIQYYNGEERAKGNILERFSAQQFPDLHSELNLSSLELGDSALYFCASSAHDRAGTEAFFGQGTRLTVV.

The chain has TRBV7-9 and TRBJ2-7; 9 bases are a match to TRBD1. The V segment lost 4 bases and the J segment 1 base; nucleotides outside the gene matches: 8. Per germline, CDR1 SEHNR and CDR2 FQNEAQ (reference sequence). The CDR3 is 16 amino acids. The CDR3: CASSSVPGQGSYEQYF. The CDR3 bases are TGTGCCAGCAGCTCTGTCCCGGGACAGGGTTCCTACGAGCAGTACTTC.

This clone was counted once. This CDR3 reads CASSQVADSPLHF. The CDR3, as DNA: TGTGCCAGCAGCCAAGTCGCGGATTCACCCCTCCACTTT. The V and J genes are TRBV3-1 (or the pseudogene TRBV3-2) and TRBJ1-6; D gene unclear. V lost 1 base and J lost 8, with 6 bases in between. Germline V gene lookup returns CDR1 LGHDT and CDR2 YNNKEL (reference sequence). CDR3 size: 13 residues.

This clone appeared once. V is TRBV25-1 and J is TRBJ2-3; D remains ambiguous. The CDR3 loop spans 14 amino acids. V was pared by 4 bases and J by 0 bases, with 8 bases between. Germline CDR1 MGHDK, CDR2 SYGVNS. The CDR3, as DNA: TGTGCCAGCAGTGCCAAGACTAGCACAGATACGCAGTATTTT. It translates to CASSAKTSTDTQYF.

The sample holds a few counts of this clone. The chain recombines TRBV19 with TRBJ1-6, with D unresolved. The CDR3 runs to 17 residues. V lost 0 bases and J lost 11, with 20 bases in between. The germline gives CDR1 LNHDA, CDR2 SQIVND (reference sequence). CDR3 residues: CASSIEDSPSYGPPLHF. The CDR3 DNA reads as TGTGCCAGTAGTATAGAGGATTCTCCCTCCTATGGGCCACCCCTCCACTTT.

The chain links TRBV3-1 (or the pseudogene TRBV3-2) to TRBJ2-7; 13 bases are a match to TRBD2. The CDR3 covers 19 residues. The V and J ends lost 1 base and 3 bases, in that order; junction bases with no gene match: 12. Germline V gives CDR1 LGHDT, CDR2 YNNKEL (reference sequence). In DNA, the CDR3 is TGTGCCAGCAGCCAAGCCCTGACTAGCGGGGGGCCCACCAACTACGAGCAGTACTTC. It translates to CASSQALTSGGPTNYEQYF.

The rearrangement joins TRBV27 to TRBJ2-2, with 9 bases that match TRBD2. This CDR3 is built from 17 residues. From germline, CDR1 is MNHEY and CDR2 SMNVEV (reference sequence). The junction had 12 bases not matched to a gene; V was cut back by 9 bases and J by 1 base. The CDR3 DNA reads TGTGCCAGTTACGGGGAGTTAGCGGGGGTGAACACCGGGGAGCTGTTTTTT. Its translation is CASYGELAGVNTGELFF.

The CDR3 bases are TGTGCCAGCAGTTTAGACGGGTCTCGCACAGATACGCAGTATTTT. Amino acid sequence: CASSLDGSRTDTQYF. The gene calls are TRBV27 and TRBJ2-3; D is ambiguous. The CDR3 is 15 residues long. From germline, CDR1 is MNHEY and CDR2 SMNVEV (reference sequence). V was clipped by 2 bases and J by 1 base, with 10 bases between them.

The V call is TRBV5-1, the J call TRBJ1-4, with D perhaps matching TRBD1 (5 bases). V lost 0 bases to trimming and J lost 6 bases, with 12 bases between them. The germline V gene encodes CDR1 SGHRS and CDR2 YFSETQ. The CDR3 length is 15 residues. CDR3 coding DNA: TGCGCCAGCAGCTTGGACAGCGGGGGACATGAAAAACTGTTTTTT. As protein: CASSLDSGGHEKLFF.

This clone was observed once. The V call is TRBV24-1, the J call TRBJ1-2; 8 positions match TRBD1. From germline, CDR1 is KGHDR and CDR2 SFDVKD. The V gene end was trimmed by 9 bases and the J gene end by 6 bases; junction bases not matched to a gene: 8. The CDR3 covers 13 residues. CDR3 sequence (DNA): TGTGCCACCGGAAGGACAGGGAGGCATGGCTACACCTTC. Its translation: CATGRTGRHGYTF.

This chain connects TRBV25-1 to TRBJ2-7; 11 bases match TRBD1. The ends lost 7 bases at V and 4 bases at J; junction bases unmatched: 3. The V gene's germline CDR1 is MGHDK and CDR2 SYGVNS. The CDR3 extends over 13 amino acids. DNA for the CDR3: TGTGCCAGCACCGGGACAGGGGGGTACGAGCAGTACTTC. Translated: CASTGTGGYEQYF.

The chain has TRBV15 and TRBJ2-1; TRBD1 matches at 7 bases. CDR3 length: 14 residues. J lost 4 bases, V lost 4 bases, and 4 bases had no gene match. Per germline, CDR1 LNHNV and CDR2 YYDKDF (reference sequence). DNA of the CDR3: TGTGCCACCAGCACAAACAGGGGATACAATGAGCAGTTCTTC. It is translated as CATSTNRGYNEQFF.

V usage is TRBV13 and J usage is TRBJ1-3; D is possibly TRBD1 (5 bases). This CDR3 has 16 amino acids. Deletions cut 2 bases from V and 0 bases from J, with 11 bases between. Germline CDR1 and CDR2: PRHDT and FYEKMQ (reference sequence). CDR3 coding DNA: TGTGCCAGCAGCTTAAAACAGGCGTACTCTGGAAACACCATATATTTT. Protein: CASSLKQAYSGNTIYF.

The chain is built from TRBV28 and TRBJ1-2; D is possibly TRBD1 (6 bases). Germline loops: CDR1 MDHEN, CDR2 SYDVKM. Trimming took 5 bases from V and 8 from J, leaving 21 bases between them. The length of the CDR3 is 15 residues. In DNA, the CDR3 is TGTGCCAGCAGTGCCGGGACAAGCCCGTCCTGGGGCTACACCTTC. The encoded protein is CASSAGTSPSWGYTF.

The gene calls are TRBV7-9 and TRBJ1-2; maybe TRBD1 (6 bases). The length of the CDR3 is 14 residues. V was trimmed by 0 bases and J by 8 bases, leaving 13 bases between them. Germline CDR1 reads SEHNR; CDR2 reads FQNEAQ (reference sequence). The CDR3 region is CASSLASPGAGYTF. CDR3 sequence (DNA): TGTGCCAGCAGCTTAGCGAGCCCAGGGGCCGGCTACACCTTC.

The rearrangement links TRBV7-2 to TRBJ1-2; TRBD1 agrees at 10 bases. In germline, CDR1 is SGHTA, CDR2 FQGNSA. The CDR3 is 15 amino acids. With 0 bases clipped from V and 8 bases from J, the junction kept 6 bases outside the gene matches. The CDR3 reads CASSLAGTGVGGYTF. The CDR3 bases are TGTGCCAGCAGCTTAGCGGGGACAGGGGTGGGCGGCTACACCTTC. Full variable domain (remainder filled in from reference TRBV7-2 and TRBJ1-2): GAGVSQSPSNKVTEKGKDVELRCDPISGHTALYWYRQSLGQGLEFLIYFQGNSAPDKSGLPSDRFSAERTGGSVSTLTIQRTQQEDSAVYLCASSLAGTGVGGYTFGSGTRLTVV.

The chain combines TRBV29-1 with TRBJ1-5; TRBD1 agrees at 8 bases. CDR1 is SQVTM, CDR2 ANQGSEA, per germline. CDR3 length: 12 residues. V dropped 7 bases and J dropped 6; count of bases not matched to a gene: 5. The CDR3 loop is CSASGGGQPQHF. The CDR3 DNA reads TGCAGCGCCTCAGGGGGCGGTCAGCCCCAGCATTTT.

The V gene is TRBV20-1, the J gene TRBJ1-1; 8 nucleotides line up with TRBD1. The junction had 1 base not matched to a gene; V was cut back by 3 bases and J by 1 base. Germline V lookup: CDR1 DFQATT, CDR2 SNEGSKA (reference sequence). The CDR3 totals 13 residues. The CDR3 reads CSASGQGNTEAFF. The CDR3 DNA follows: TGCAGTGCTAGTGGACAGGGGAACACTGAAGCTTTCTTT.